This is a list of T cell receptor beta chains from one sample in a study of shared clonotypes between healthy human individuals. Sequencing used immunoSEQ multiplex PCR; TCRdb keeps in-frame clones, though not all of them. The table lists fewer than 1.6 million clones, about 98.5% of them singletons. The sequenced material came from naive CD4+ T cells sorted from blood. Receptors were obtained from a man aged 25-45 years in good health. Each CDR3 is given with its conserved first and last residue. The order of the fields is D gene, clone size, J gene, V gene, CDR3 DNA, CDR3 protein. The D gene is left open where the match is weak. Only some rows state a clone size, as once, few, many or a class for expanded clones.

>-|-|TRBJ1-1|TRBV7-2
TGTGCCAGCAGCTTAGCAGGGGCGACTGAAGCTTTCTTT
CASSLAGATEAFF
>-|-|TRBJ2-1|TRBV5-1
TGCGCCAGCAGCTACCGGGACTCCTCCTACAATGAGCAGTTCTTC
CASSYRDSSYNEQFF
>TRBD1|-|TRBJ2-2|TRBV5-4
TGTGCCAGCAGCTCAGCAAAGACAGGGTCGAACACCGGGGAGCTGTTTTTT
CASSSAKTGSNTGELFF
>-|-|TRBJ1-1|TRBV18
TGTGCCAGCTCTCCGAAAAGTACGACGCGACGGGTGAACACTGAAGCTTTCTTT
CASSPKSTTRRVNTEAFF
>-|-|TRBJ2-7|TRBV7-3
TGTGCCAGCAGCCCCCAAGCGGGTACGGCCTACGAGCAGTACTTC
CASSPQAGTAYEQYF
>-|-|TRBJ2-2|TRBV11-2
TGTGCCAGCAGCTTACGGAATAAGGACACCGGGGAGCTGTTTTTT
CASSLRNKDTGELFF
>-|-|TRBJ2-1|TRBV7-7
TGTGCTAGCAGCCCAGGGAGCTCCTACAATGAGCAGTTCTTC
CASSPGSSYNEQFF
>-|once|TRBJ2-7|TRBV11-2
TGTGCCAGCAGCTTCGGCTACTTCTACGAGCAGTACTTC
CASSFGYFYEQYF
>TRBD2|-|TRBJ2-7|TRBV2
TGTGCCAGCACCGGGACTAGAAAATACGAGCAGTACTTC
CASTGTRKYEQYF
>-|-|TRBJ2-2|TRBV25-1
TGTGCCAGCAGTATTGAGGGGAACGGGGAGCTGTTTTTT
CASSIEGNGELFF
>-|-|TRBJ2-5|TRBV14
TGTGCCAGCAGCCAAGGGGTATCCCCCCGGGGAGAGACCCAGTACTTC
CASSQGVSPRGETQYF